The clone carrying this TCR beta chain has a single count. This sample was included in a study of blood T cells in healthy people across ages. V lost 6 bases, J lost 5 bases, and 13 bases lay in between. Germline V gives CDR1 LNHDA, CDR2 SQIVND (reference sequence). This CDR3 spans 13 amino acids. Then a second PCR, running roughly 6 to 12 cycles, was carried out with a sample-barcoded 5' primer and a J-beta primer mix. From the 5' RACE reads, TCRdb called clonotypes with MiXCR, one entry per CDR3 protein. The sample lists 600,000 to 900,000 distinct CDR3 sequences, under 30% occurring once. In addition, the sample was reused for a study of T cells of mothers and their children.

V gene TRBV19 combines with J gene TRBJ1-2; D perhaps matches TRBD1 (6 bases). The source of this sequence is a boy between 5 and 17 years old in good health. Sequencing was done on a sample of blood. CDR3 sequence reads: CASSTQGSYGYTF. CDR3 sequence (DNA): TGTGCCAGTAGCACACAGGGTTCTTATGGCTACACCTTC.